The clone carrying this T cell receptor (beta chain) was found many times. Germline CDR1 SEHNR, CDR2 FQNEAQ (reference sequence). The V segment lost 3 bases and the J segment 7 bases; nucleotides outside the gene matches: 5. CDR3 size: 14 residues. TCRdb redid the calling of the 5' RACE reads with MiXCR, one entry per CDR3 protein. The sample consists of some 83,000 distinct CDR3 sequences, 8.5% to 12% of them appearing once. The record originates from a study of early T cells in non-severe SARS-CoV-2 infection. The receptor's source is an adult who was a healthcare worker with PCR-confirmed SARS-CoV-2 infection or an uninfected control (not recorded which). The gene calls are TRBV7-9 and TRBJ1-4; TRBD1 agrees at 7 bases. The sequenced sample was whole blood, obtained at baseline. CDR3 sequence (DNA): TGTGCCAGCAGCTTGGGACAGCAATCTGAAAAACTGTTTTTT. Translating it yields CASSLGQQSEKLFF.